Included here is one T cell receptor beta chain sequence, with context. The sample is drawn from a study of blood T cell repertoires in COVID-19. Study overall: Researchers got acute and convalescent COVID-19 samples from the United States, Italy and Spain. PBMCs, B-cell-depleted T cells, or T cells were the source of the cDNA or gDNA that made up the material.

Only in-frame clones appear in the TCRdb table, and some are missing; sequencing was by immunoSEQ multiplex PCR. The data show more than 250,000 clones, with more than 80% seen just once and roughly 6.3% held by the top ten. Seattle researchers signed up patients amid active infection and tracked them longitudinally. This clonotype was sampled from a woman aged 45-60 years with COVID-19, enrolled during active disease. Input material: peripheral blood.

The chain's CDR3 is CASGLAGGSTDTQYF. CDR3 nucleotide sequence: TGTGCCAGCGGTCTAGCGGGAGGGAGCACAGATACGCAGTATTTT. The chain joins TRBV5-6 to TRBJ2-3; 12 positions match TRBD2. Germline CDR1 reads SGHDT; CDR2 reads YYEEEE. This CDR3 has 15 amino acids. V lost 7 bases, J lost 0 bases, and 3 bases stayed unmatched. Variable domain in full (rest from reference TRBV5-6 and TRBJ2-3): DAGVTQSPTHLIKTRGQQVTLRCSPKSGHDTVSWYQQALGQGPQFIFQYYEEEERQRGNFPDRFSGHQFPNYSSELNVNALLLGDSALYLCASGLAGGSTDTQYFGPGTRLTVL.